Listed below are T cell receptor beta chains from one sample, sequenced in a study of T cells in Graves' hyperthyroidism and ophthalmopathy. TCRdb fed the multiplex PCR reads into MiXCR, producing one record per CDR3 protein. Among 660,000 or so distinct CDR3 sequences listed, less than 25% were seen once. Sequencing was done on a sample of blood. The receptors were sampled from a man younger than 40 with Graves' ophthalmopathy. CDR3s include the opening cysteine and the closing phenylalanine or tryptophan. The order of the fields is clone size, J gene, D gene, V gene, CDR3 DNA, CDR3 protein. The D gene is left open where the match is weak. The size of a clone is reported for some rows only, either as once, few or many, or as a class for expanded clones.

. | TRBJ2-5 | TRBD2 | TRBV4-1 | TGCGCCAGCAGCCACGGACTAGCGGGGAGAGGTGAGACCCAGTACTTC | CASSHGLAGRGETQYF
. | TRBJ1-1 | . | TRBV29-1 | TGCAGCGTTGAAGGTCCTATAACCACTGAAGCTTTCTTT | CSVEGPITTEAFF
. | TRBJ2-5 | . | TRBV5-1 | TGCGCCAGCGGCTTTGGGGAGACCCAGTACTTC | CASGFGETQYF
. | TRBJ2-1 | . | TRBV7-2 | TGTGCCAGCAGCCCAGGGGGAGGGAGAACCTACGATGAGCAGTTCTTC | CASSPGGGRTYDEQFF
. | TRBJ1-4 | . | TRBV18 | TGTGCCAGCTCACCGTCTGTCGCAACTAATGAAAAACCGTTTTTT | CASSPSVATNEKPFF
few | TRBJ2-7 | . | TRBV7-9 | TGTGCCAGCAGCTTAGAACTAGCCGTCGACGAGCAGTACTTC | CASSLELAVDEQYF
few | TRBJ2-1 | TRBD2 | TRBV29-1 | TGCAGCGCTGGGACTAGGTCGACCCCAGGCGAGCAGTTCTTC | CSAGTRSTPGEQFF
. | TRBJ2-7 | TRBD2 | TRBV6-1 | TGTGCCAGCAGATCCCCGGGACTAGCGGGAGAACAGGAGCAGTACTTC | CASRSPGLAGEQEQYF
. | TRBJ2-5 | . | TRBV9 | TGTGCCAGCAGCGTAGCAGGTGGGGGCGCGGAGACCCAGTACTTC | CASSVAGGGAETQYF
many | TRBJ2-3 | . | TRBV28 | TGTGCCAGCAGGCCGGGACACAACACAGATACGCAGTATTTT | CASRPGHNTDTQYF
. | TRBJ1-2 | . | TRBV29-1 | TGCAGCGCCCCGAGGAGGGGCGGAGGCTACACCTTC | CSAPRRGGGYTF
. | TRBJ1-3 | . | TRBV14 | TGTGCCAGCAGCTACACATCGAGCTCTGGAAACACCATATATTTT | CASSYTSSSGNTIYF
. | TRBJ1-2 | . | TRBV7-2 | TGTGCCAGCAGCTCTACGGTCTATGGCTACACCTTC | CASSSTVYGYTF
many | TRBJ2-3 | TRBD2 | TRBV11-2 | TGTGCCAGCAGCCTTCGGACTAGCGGGAGGGTTTTTACAGATACGCAGTATTTT | CASSLRTSGRVFTDTQYF
many | TRBJ1-5 | TRBD1 | TRBV3-1 | TGTGCCAGCAGCCCCGACAGGGGGCAACAGCCCCAGCATTTT | CASSPDRGQQPQHF
few | TRBJ2-2 | . | TRBV5-1 | TGCGCCAGCAGCACCGGACAGACGAACACCGGGGAGCTGTTTTTT | CASSTGQTNTGELFF
many | TRBJ1-5 | . | TRBV20-1 | TGCAGTGTGGGACAAGGGGATCAGCCCCAGCATTTT | CSVGQGDQPQHF
. | TRBJ2-5 | . | TRBV3-1 | TGTGCCAGCAGCCAAGGGGGGTCTGGGGCCTTTAAGACCCAGTACTTC | CASSQGGSGAFKTQYF
. | TRBJ2-1 | TRBD2 | TRBV6-1 | TGTGCCAGCAGTAGGCTAGCGGAGCCAAGCTCCTACAATGAGCAGTTCTTC | CASSRLAEPSSYNEQFF
few | TRBJ2-3 | TRBD2 | TRBV28 | TGTGCCAGCACGGAAGCGGGAGGAACAGATACGCAGTATTTT | CASTEAGGTDTQYF
many | TRBJ1-1 | . | TRBV18 | TGTGCCAGCTCAACACAGATGAACACTGAAGCTTTCTTT | CASSTQMNTEAFF
few | TRBJ2-7 | . | TRBV29-1 | TGCAGCGTTGAAGGTGGAGAAATCTACGAGCAGTACTTC | CSVEGGEIYEQYF
few | TRBJ2-6 | . | TRBV28 | TGTGCCAGCAGTTCCTCAGCTGGGGCCAACGTCCTGACTTTC | CASSSSAGANVLTF
many | TRBJ2-5 | . | TRBV11-2 | TGTGCCAGCAGCTCCGGGAGGACCCAGTACTTC | CASSSGRTQYF
many | TRBJ1-1 | . | TRBV12-3/TRBV12-4 | TGTGCCAGCAGTTTAGTAGGGGTGATAAGGGAAGCTTTCTTT | CASSLVGVIREAFF
. | TRBJ1-2 | TRBD1 | TRBV28 | TGTGCCAGCAGTGCCCAGGACAGGGCCTATGGCTACACCTTC | CASSAQDRAYGYTF
few | TRBJ1-1 | . | TRBV5-1 | TGCGCCAACCCGCTCAGGTCTGGGGCGAACACTGAAGCTTTCTTT | CANPLRSGANTEAFF
once | TRBJ1-5 | TRBD1 | TRBV28 | TGTGCCAGCAGTCCCTATACAGGGGGCAATCAGCCCCAGCATTTT | CASSPYTGGNQPQHF
few | TRBJ1-1 | TRBD1 | TRBV7-2 | TGTGCCAGCAGCTTACCCCAGGGGGCTGAAGCTTTCTTT | CASSLPQGAEAFF
few | TRBJ1-1 | . | TRBV10-3 | TGTGCCATCAGTGAGTCCGCCGAGAACACTGAAGCTTTCTTT | CAISESAENTEAFF
few | TRBJ2-4 | . | TRBV5-4 | TGTGCCAGCAGCTCTACGGGGGGCCTAACCAAAAACATTCAGTACTTC | CASSSTGGLTKNIQYF
few | TRBJ1-3 | . | TRBV19 | TGTGCCAGTAGTCCGCGGACGACTGGAAACACCATATATTTT | CASSPRTTGNTIYF
. | TRBJ2-5 | TRBD2 | TRBV18 | TGTGACAGCTCACCGGGGCCGGAGACTAGCGGGGAGGAGACCCAGTACTTC | CDSSPGPETSGEETQYF
. | TRBJ1-6 | . | TRBV3-1 | TGTGCCAGCAGCCCTTTGAATTCACCCCTCCACTTT | CASSPLNSPLHF
few | TRBJ1-1 | . | TRBV7-9 | TGTGCCAGCAGACGAACGAGCTACGGGGTATCGGGCACTGAAGCTTTCTTT | CASRRTSYGVSGTEAFF
many | TRBJ1-5 | TRBD1 | TRBV20-1 | TGCAGTGCTGGGGGACAGCTTCTCAATCAGCCCCAGCATTTT | CSAGGQLLNQPQHF
many | TRBJ2-2 | TRBD1 | TRBV11-1 | TGTGCCAGCAGCTTAGCTAGGACAGGCCACGGGGAGCTGTTTTTT | CASSLARTGHGELFF
few | TRBJ1-2 | TRBD1 | TRBV29-1 | TGCAGCGTCCCTAGGACAGGGCCGTATGGCTACACCTTC | CSVPRTGPYGYTF
few | TRBJ2-1 | . | TRBV11-1 | TGTGCCAGCAGCTCGTTACCGGGTCCTATCTACAATGAGCAGTTCTTC | CASSSLPGPIYNEQFF
few | TRBJ2-7 | TRBD2 | TRBV20-1 | TGCAGTGCGAATGCGCCTAGCGGGAGTTCCCACGAGCAGTACTTC | CSANAPSGSSHEQYF
few | TRBJ2-7 | . | TRBV6-2/TRBV6-3 | TGTGCCAGCAGTCGCACTAGGGATTCCTACGAGCAGTACTTC | CASSRTRDSYEQYF
. | TRBJ2-6 | TRBD2 | TRBV6-2/TRBV6-3 | TGTGCCAGCAGTTCCCCAAAGACTAGCGCTCACTCTGGGGCCAACGTCCTGACTTTC | CASSSPKTSAHSGANVLTF
few | TRBJ2-7 | TRBD2 | TRBV28 | TGTGCCAGCGGGGGGGACTCGCGCGTCTACGAGCAGTACTTC | CASGGDSRVYEQYF
few | TRBJ2-7 | . | TRBV6-4 | TGTGCCAGCAGTGGGGGGGAGGATGGGGGCCCTTACTACGAGCAGTACTTC | CASSGGEDGGPYYEQYF
many | TRBJ1-3 | . | TRBV11-2 | TGTGCCAGCAGCTTCGGCGACGGAACGAGAAACACCATATATTTT | CASSFGDGTRNTIYF
many | TRBJ2-1 | . | TRBV9 | TGTGCCAGCACCCCTCGGGACAACCCGTACAATGAGCAGTTCTTC | CASTPRDNPYNEQFF
few | TRBJ2-2 | . | TRBV4-2 | TGTGCCAGCAGCCAAGAGAGCGCAGGCGGGGAGCTGTTTTTT | CASSQESAGGELFF
. | TRBJ2-5 | TRBD2 | TRBV20-1 | TGCAGTGCTAGAGATCGACTAGCGGGAGTAGAGACCCAGTACTTC | CSARDRLAGVETQYF
few | TRBJ2-1 | . | TRBV10-3 | TGTGCCATCAGTCCCGATACGATCTCCTACAATGAGCAGTTCTTC | CAISPDTISYNEQFF
many | TRBJ2-7 | . | TRBV28 | TGTGCCAGCACAGCGGCTGTCGAGCAGTACTTC | CASTAAVEQYF
. | TRBJ2-1 | TRBD2 | TRBV4-2 | TGTGCCAGCAGCCAAGAAGATACTAGCGGCCTGGAGAATGAGCAGTTCTTC | CASSQEDTSGLENEQFF
few | TRBJ2-3 | TRBD2 | TRBV7-6 | TGTGCCAGCAGCTTAGGAGCGGGAGGGACCACAGATACGCAGTATTTT | CASSLGAGGTTDTQYF
. | TRBJ2-2 | . | TRBV11-2 | TGTGCCAGCGGCTCACAGAACACCGGGGAGCTGTTTTTT | CASGSQNTGELFF
many | TRBJ2-7 | . | TRBV10-3 | TGTGCCATCAGTGAGATACAGGGTGGCGAGCAGTACTTC | CAISEIQGGEQYF
few | TRBJ2-7 | TRBD1 | TRBV29-1 | TGCAGCGTGGAGGGACAGGCCTACGAGCAGTACTTC | CSVEGQAYEQYF